These 5 T cell receptor beta chains originate from one sample sequenced in a study of blood T cell repertoires in COVID-19. Assay used: immunoSEQ multiplex PCR; TCRdb lists only in-frame clones, some missing. The sample holds 56,000 or so clones, about 90% seen once. Sequenced: peripheral blood. All receptors derive from a human donor in a cohort sampled during active COVID-19.

The chain has TRBV6-5 and TRBJ1-6; possible D gene TRBD1, 5 bases. V was cut by 5 bases and J by 7 bases, with 9 bases left in between. This CDR3 has 13 residues. Germline CDR1 MNHEY, CDR2 SVGAGI. Here the CDR3 reads CASSTRQNSPLHF. CDR3 sequence (DNA): TGTGCCAGCAGTACCCGACAGAATTCACCCCTCCACTTT.

V usage is TRBV7-9 and J usage is TRBJ1-3; possibly TRBD1 for D (6 bases). This CDR3 spans 14 amino acids. Trimming shortened V by 4 bases and J by 2 bases, and 9 bases separated the two germline ends. The germline V gene encodes CDR1 SEHNR and CDR2 FQNEAQ (reference sequence). CDR3 residues: CASSSTGTGNTIYF. DNA of the CDR3: TGTGCCAGCAGCTCCACAGGGACTGGAAACACCATATATTTT.

The chain recombines TRBV5-1 with TRBJ1-2; no clear D gene. Trimming removed 1 base at V and 2 bases at J, with 3 bases between. CDR3 length: 12 amino acids. Germline CDR1 SGHRS, CDR2 YFSETQ. For the CDR3, the DNA is TGCGCCAGCAGCTTGAGCAACTATGGCTACACCTTC. Encoded protein: CASSLSNYGYTF.

The CDR3 DNA reads as TGTGCCAGCAGTCTGGGACTAGCGGGGGGGCGCGAGCAGTACTTC. Residues: CASSLGLAGGREQYF. The chain carries TRBV2 and TRBJ2-7, with TRBD2 matching over 16 bases. The trim removed 5 bases at V and 6 bases at J, leaving 4 bases unmatched. CDR3 size: 15 residues. Looked up from germline, CDR1 is SNHLY and CDR2 is FYNNEI. The complete variable domain, with remaining parts taken from reference TRBV2 and TRBJ2-7, reads EPEVTQTPSHQVTQMGQEVILRCVPISNHLYFYWYRQILGQKVEFLVSFYNNEISEKSEIFDDQFSVERPDGSNFTLKIRSTKLEDSAMYFCASSLGLAGGREQYFGPGTRLTVT.

DNA for the CDR3: TGTGCCAGCAGTAGGGTGACAGCGGGGGTTTATCAGAGTCAGCCCCAGCATTTT. Its translation is CASSRVTAGVYQSQPQHF. The chain is built from TRBV2 and TRBJ1-5; D perhaps matches TRBD1 (5 bases). The germline V gene has CDR1 SNHLY and CDR2 FYNNEI. CDR3 length equals 18 residues. Between the trimmed V and J ends, which lost 5 bases and 6 bases, there was a span of 26 bases.